The 14 T cell receptor beta chains in this list originate from one sample, sequenced in a study of blood T cell repertoires in COVID-19. Assay used: immunoSEQ multiplex PCR; TCRdb lists only in-frame clones, some missing. Of 75,000 to 80,000 clones listed, around 90% are singletons. Specimen: peripheral blood. The receptors originated from a human donor in a cohort sampled during active COVID-19.

This clone was counted a single time. This chain links TRBV25-1 with TRBJ2-6; no reliable D call. Germline V lookup: CDR1 MGHDK, CDR2 SYGVNS. Trimming cost V 8 bases and J 0 bases, with 5 bases left between them. The length of the CDR3 is 13 residues. DNA of the CDR3: TGTGCCAGCGTTCTCTCTGGGGCCAACGTCCTGACTTTC. Its translation is CASVLSGANVLTF.

This chain links TRBV5-1 with TRBJ2-3, with D possibly being TRBD1 (5 bases). Trimming took 5 bases from V and 1 from J, leaving 14 bases between them. The length of the CDR3 is 15 residues. CDR1 SGHRS and CDR2 YFSETQ come from the germline V gene. The CDR3 coding sequence is TGCGCCAGCAGTAATGGACAAGGAGGCACAGATACGCAGTATTTT. This gives the protein CASSNGQGGTDTQYF.

The chain is built from TRBV7-2 and TRBJ2-1; TRBD1 might be the D (6 bases). There are 15 residues in the CDR3. CDR1 SGHTA and CDR2 FQGNSA come from the germline V gene. V lost 1 base to trimming and J lost 4 bases, with 11 bases between them. The CDR3 DNA is TGTGCCAGCAGCTTAGTAGGGGGACCTTACAATGAGCAGTTCTTC. Protein product: CASSLVGGPYNEQFF.

The chain uses TRBV25-1 and TRBJ1-2, with 10 nucleotides matching TRBD1. There are 16 residues in the CDR3. Germline trimming cut 6 bases from V and 7 bases from J; bases unmatched to any gene: 14. The germline CDR1 and CDR2 sequences are MGHDK and SYGVNS. The CDR3 protein is CASSRQGARLVSGYTF. In DNA form, the CDR3 reads TGTGCCAGCAGCAGACAGGGGGCGAGGTTGGTTAGTGGCTACACCTTC.

The genes are TRBV5-1 and TRBJ1-2, with D perhaps matching TRBD1 (6 bases). The CDR3 has 17 residues. Germline CDR1 reads SGHRS; CDR2 reads YFSETQ. The V end lost 0 bases, the J end lost 4 bases, and 19 bases lay between the germline ends. The CDR3 coding sequence is TGCGCCAGCAGCTTGGTCACGGACAGAATCTTGGGCTATGGCTACACCTTC. It yields the protein CASSLVTDRILGYGYTF.

Only a few counts were recorded for this clone. Here the CDR3 reads CASSPRGSPLHF. The CDR3 coding sequence is TGTGCCAGCAGCCCAAGAGGTTCACCCCTCCACTTT. The chain is built from TRBV7-9 and TRBJ1-6; D uncertain. Between the trimmed V and J ends, which lost 5 bases and 9 bases, there was a span of 8 bases. The length of the CDR3 is 12 residues. The germline V gene has CDR1 SEHNR and CDR2 FQNEAQ (reference sequence).

This chain joins TRBV18 and TRBJ1-3, with D hard to call. V was trimmed by 3 bases and J by 1 base, leaving 13 bases between them. Germline CDR1 and CDR2: KGHSH and LQKENI. The length of the CDR3 is 16 residues. Here the CDR3 reads CASSPNGWTSGNTIYF. In nucleotides, the CDR3 is TGTGCCAGCTCACCCAACGGTTGGACTTCTGGAAACACCATATATTTT. The full variable domain, completed using reference TRBV18 and TRBJ1-3, is NAGVMQNPRHLVRRRGQEARLRCSPMKGHSHVYWYRQLPEEGLKFMVYLQKENIIDESGMPKERFSAEFPKEGPSILRIQQVVRGDSAAYFCASSPNGWTSGNTIYFGEGSWLTVV.

The chain joins TRBV7-9 to TRBJ1-2, with D perhaps matching TRBD1 (6 bases). CDR1 is SEHNR and CDR2 is FQNEAQ in the germline V gene (reference sequence). The CDR3 extends over 13 amino acids. The V end lost 5 bases, the J end lost 5 bases, and 12 bases lay between the germline ends. The CDR3 loop is CASSLERGYGYTF. CDR3 nucleotide sequence: TGTGCCAGCAGCCTCGAGAGGGGGTATGGCTACACCTTC. Complete variable domain (other parts from reference TRBV7-9 and TRBJ1-2): DTGVSQNPRHKITKRGQNVTFRCDPISEHNRLYWYRQTLGQGPEFLTYFQNEAQLEKSRLLSDRFSAERPKGSFSTLEIQRTEQGDSAMYLCASSLERGYGYTFGSGTRLTVV.

This chain joins TRBV29-1 and TRBJ2-2; no clear D gene. This CDR3 spans 12 amino acids. Germline CDR1 SQVTM, CDR2 ANQGSEA. Trimming cost V 1 base and J 6 bases, with 6 bases left between them. The CDR3 sequence: CSVEGQSGELFF. CDR3 coding DNA: TGCAGCGTTGAAGGTCAATCCGGGGAGCTGTTTTTT.

This rearrangement joins TRBV12-3 or TRBV12-4 to TRBJ1-5, with 10 nucleotides matching TRBD1. The ends lost 5 bases at V and 11 bases at J; junction bases unmatched: 6. There are 13 residues in the CDR3. CDR3 in amino acids: CASSPGTGATQHF. In DNA form, the CDR3 reads TGTGCCAGCAGTCCCGGGACAGGGGCGACCCAGCATTTT.

The genes are TRBV2 and TRBJ1-2; 12 bases agree with TRBD1. J was trimmed by 3 bases and V by 7 bases; bases with no gene match: 3. Germline assignment: CDR1 SNHLY and CDR2 FYNNEI. This CDR3 comprises 14 residues. CDR3 bases: TGTGCCAGCACTGGGACAGGGGGCGACTATGGCTACACCTTC. Amino acid sequence: CASTGTGGDYGYTF.

This clone was counted a single time. The chain recombines TRBV27 with TRBJ1-2, with 7 bases matching TRBD1. CDR3 length: 14 residues. V shed 5 bases, J shed 4 bases, and the junction held 7 bases outside the gene matches. CDR1 is MNHEY and CDR2 is SMNVEV in the germline V gene (reference sequence). Here the CDR3 reads CASSAPGGSYGYTF. The CDR3 coding sequence is TGTGCCAGCAGTGCCCCAGGGGGGAGCTATGGCTACACCTTC.

The gene calls are TRBV19 and TRBJ1-2; D possibly corresponds to TRBD1 (6 bases). Germline assignment: CDR1 LNHDA and CDR2 SQIVND (reference sequence). The CDR3 is made up of 15 amino acids. Trimming cost V 5 bases and J 5 bases, with 18 bases left between them. CDR3: CASSQQGGRQYGYTF. CDR3 nucleotide sequence: TGTGCCAGTAGTCAACAGGGTGGCCGACAATATGGCTACACCTTC.

This clone was observed once. This sequence joins TRBV2 and TRBJ2-7; D might be TRBD1 (6 bases). V was shortened by 7 bases and J by 3 bases, with 13 bases between the two germline ends. Per the germline V gene, CDR1 is SNHLY and CDR2 is FYNNEI. The CDR3 loop spans 13 amino acids. The CDR3, as DNA: TGTGCCAGCACCTCGGACAGCAGCTACGAGCAGTACTTC. This encodes CASTSDSSYEQYF.